A single T cell receptor (beta chain) is shown here with its context. No antigen is known for it. Germline and junction disagree at one end, which may indicate a read error. The source of the sample is a study of T cell responses to AZD1222 COVID-19 vaccine. Points from the study as a whole: Spike was spanned by vaccine-associated CD4 TCRs, which were dominant at 160-218 and 743-854. Donors in the cohort were predominantly white British and more often female, and clonal diversity was possibly underestimated.

Libraries were prepared by immunoSEQ multiplex PCR; TCRdb keeps only in-frame clonotypes and omits some of them. The sample carries about 100,000 clones, around nine tenths recorded once. Material: peripheral blood, obtained 28 days after the second dose of the MenACWY control vaccine. This clonotype originated in an adult who received the MenACWY meningococcal vaccine as a control.

In nucleotides, the CDR3 is TGTGCCAGCAGCTTGGGGCAGATCAATCAGCCCCAGCATTTC. This codes for CASSLGQINQPQHF. The V gene is TRBV5-6, the J gene TRBJ1-5; D remains ambiguous. This CDR3 region has 14 residues. CDR1 is SGHDT, CDR2 YYEEEE, per germline.